One sample yielded the 13 T cell receptor beta chains listed below, sequenced in a study of CD8 T cells in Susac syndrome. The RNA input was about 0.5 to 1 ug, and it was reverse transcribed with random hexamers. TCRdb called the immunoSEQ multiplex PCR reads again in MiXCR, with one record for every CDR3 protein. The profile shows some 99,000 distinct CDR3 sequences, around 94% of them singletons. The sequenced sample was CD4+ T cells from PBMCs. Source of these receptors: a human donor with Susac syndrome.

This chain links TRBV15 with TRBJ2-7; D may be TRBD2 (7 bases). The CDR3 has 15 amino acids. Germline V gene sequence: CDR1 LNHNV, CDR2 YYDKDF (reference sequence). With 1 base removed from V and 4 bases from J, the gap between germline ends came to 14 bases. As DNA, the CDR3 is TGTGCCACCAGCAGAGCCGGGGGGCAGACGTACGAGCAGTACTTC. Protein sequence: CATSRAGGQTYEQYF.

This clonotype was observed once. The V call is TRBV4-1, the J call TRBJ1-6; D unresolved. V lost 1 base and J lost 13, with 14 bases in between. Germline-derived CDR1 and CDR2 are MGHRA and YSYEKL. CDR3 length: 14 residues. Here the CDR3 reads CASSQGGGFPPLHF. As DNA, the CDR3 is TGCGCCAGCAGCCAAGGGGGAGGTTTTCCCCCCCTCCACTTT.

As DNA, the CDR3 is TGTGCCACCAGCAGAGATCATTCTGGGGCCAACGTCCTGACTTTC. This encodes CATSRDHSGANVLTF. The V call is TRBV15, the J call TRBJ2-6, with unresolved D. From germline, CDR1 is LNHNV and CDR2 YYDKDF (reference sequence). V was cut by 0 bases and J by 1 base, with 4 bases left in between. The CDR3 contains 15 residues.

The DNA of the CDR3 is TGTGCCACCAGTGATACTAGCGGTCGCTCCTACAATGAGCAGTTCTTC. Translation gives CATSDTSGRSYNEQFF. The chain uses TRBV24-1 and TRBJ2-1; 8 bases are a match to TRBD2. This CDR3 comprises 16 residues. With V trimmed by 3 bases and J by 0 bases, 3 bases remained unmatched. The germline V gene has CDR1 KGHDR and CDR2 SFDVKD.

The rearrangement joins TRBV7-3 to TRBJ2-3; D is tentatively TRBD1 or TRBD2 (5 bases each). The germline V and J ends were trimmed by 5 bases and 12 bases, with 12 bases remaining between them. CDR1 is SGHTA, CDR2 FQGTGA, per germline. The CDR3 runs 11 residues. The CDR3 region is CASSTGTRQYF. CDR3 nucleotide sequence: TGTGCCAGCAGCACCGGGACCCGCCAGTATTTT.

The chain carries TRBV4-1 and TRBJ1-2; the D gene is possibly TRBD1 (6 bases). In germline, CDR1 is MGHRA, CDR2 YSYEKL. The CDR3 loop spans 15 amino acids. Trimming shortened V by 0 bases and J by 4 bases, and 12 bases separated the two germline ends. The CDR3 sequence: CASSQEGGSPYGYTF. In nucleotides, the CDR3 is TGCGCCAGCAGCCAAGAGGGGGGCAGCCCCTATGGCTACACCTTC.

This chain uses TRBV3-1 with TRBJ1-5, with D unclear. Trimming pared 3 bases from V and 7 bases from J, leaving 10 bases between. Germline V gives CDR1 LGHDT, CDR2 YNNKEL (reference sequence). The CDR3 has 13 residues. CDR3 residues: CASSQERTQPQHF. The CDR3 DNA reads TGTGCCAGCAGCCAGGAGAGGACCCAGCCCCAGCATTTT.

This chain joins TRBV7-9 and TRBJ2-3, with 7 bases identical to TRBD2. The CDR3 has 16 amino acids. V trimming: 1 base; J trimming: 0 bases; junction bases outside the gene matches: 4. Per the germline V gene, CDR1 is SEHNR and CDR2 is FQNEAQ (reference sequence). The CDR3 protein is CASSLVAGDSTDTQYF. Here the CDR3 DNA reads TGTGCCAGCAGCTTAGTTGCGGGGGATAGCACAGATACGCAGTATTTT.

This clonotype was seen a single time. The CDR3 sequence: CASSPWPSYEQYF. For the CDR3, the DNA is TGTGCCAGCAGTCCTTGGCCGTCCTACGAGCAGTACTTC. The chain employs TRBV27 and TRBJ2-7; D is unresolved. V dropped 5 bases and J dropped 1 base, with 9 bases sitting between them. This CDR3 region has 13 residues. Germline V lookup: CDR1 MNHEY, CDR2 SMNVEV (reference sequence).

This sequence joins TRBV7-9 and TRBJ1-5; the D gene is possibly TRBD1 (6 bases). From germline, CDR1 is SEHNR and CDR2 FQNEAQ (reference sequence). This CDR3 region has 17 residues. Trimming took 2 bases from V and 2 from J, leaving 16 bases between them. CDR3: CASSLIGGGGGNQPQHF. The CDR3 bases are TGTGCCAGCAGCTTAATCGGGGGAGGGGGAGGCAATCAGCCCCAGCATTTT.

The chain couples TRBV30 to TRBJ1-1; 7 nucleotides align to TRBD1. The length of the CDR3 is 13 residues. V gave up 5 bases and J gave up 7 bases; unmatched junction bases: 10. The germline CDR1 and CDR2 sequences are GTSNPN and SVGIG (reference sequence). The DNA for the CDR3 is TGTGCCTGGGACAGGGCGGAGGGGAGTGAAGCTTTCTTT. As protein: CAWDRAEGSEAFF. Filled out from reference TRBV30 and TRBJ1-1, the complete variable domain reads SQTIHQWPATLVQPVGSPLSLECTVEGTSNPNLYWYRQAAGRGLQLLFYSVGIGQISSEVPQNLSASRPQDRQFILSSKKLLLSDSGFYLCAWDRAEGSEAFFGQGTRLTVV.

The V gene is TRBV20-1, the J gene TRBJ2-1, with TRBD1 matching 7 bases. Germline loops: CDR1 DFQATT, CDR2 SNEGSKA (reference sequence). There are 15 residues in the CDR3. Trimming removed 3 bases from V and 3 bases from J; junction bases left unmatched: 8. The CDR3 coding sequence is TGCAGTGCTAGGACAGGGAATGAGGACTACAATGAGCAGTTCTTC. Translating it yields CSARTGNEDYNEQFF.

CDR3 residues: CASSLRADMTFF. DNA of the CDR3: TGTGCCAGCAGTTTGAGAGCAGACATGACTTTCTTT. This chain links TRBV28 with TRBJ1-1; D is ambiguous. The CDR3 runs 12 residues. V was trimmed by 3 bases and J by 12 bases, leaving 14 bases between them. Per germline, CDR1 MDHEN and CDR2 SYDVKM.